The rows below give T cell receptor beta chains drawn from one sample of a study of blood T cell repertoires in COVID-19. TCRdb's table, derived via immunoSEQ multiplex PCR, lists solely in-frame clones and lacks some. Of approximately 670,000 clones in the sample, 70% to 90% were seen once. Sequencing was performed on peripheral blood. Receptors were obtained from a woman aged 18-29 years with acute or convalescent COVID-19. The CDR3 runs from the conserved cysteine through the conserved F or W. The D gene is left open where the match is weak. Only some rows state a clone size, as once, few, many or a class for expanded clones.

DNA: TGTGCCATCAGGGTTAGGGGACAGGGGGCGATTTCAAACTATGGCTACACCTTC
CDR3: CAIRVRGQGAISNYGYTF
J: TRBJ1-2
D: TRBD1
V: TRBV10-3
size: few

DNA: TGCGCCAGCAGCCAAGCCCTCGGTGAGTTCAATGAGCAGTTCTTC
CDR3: CASSQALGEFNEQFF
J: TRBJ2-1
D: .
V: TRBV4-1
size: .

DNA: TGTGCCAGCAGCTTACCCGGGACTAGCGGGGTCGAGCAGTACTTC
CDR3: CASSLPGTSGVEQYF
J: TRBJ2-7
D: TRBD2
V: TRBV13
size: .

DNA: TGTGCCAGCAGCCAACCGGACAGGTGGGAGGGCTACACCTTC
CDR3: CASSQPDRWEGYTF
J: TRBJ1-2
D: TRBD1
V: TRBV13
size: .

DNA: TGTGCCAGCAGCCAAGATACAGAGCAGTACTTC
CDR3: CASSQDTEQYF
J: TRBJ2-7
D: .
V: TRBV3-1/TRBV3-2
size: .

DNA: TGTGCCAGCAGCTTAGAGGCGGGGGGCTCCTACAATGAGCAGTTCTTC
CDR3: CASSLEAGGSYNEQFF
J: TRBJ2-1
D: TRBD2
V: TRBV7-9
size: .

DNA: TGCGCCAGCTCCCTCGGGGATGAAAAACTGTTTTTT
CDR3: CASSLGDEKLFF
J: TRBJ1-4
D: .
V: TRBV5-1
size: .

DNA: TGTGCCAGCAGTGCTTATCAGGGGGCCGGGCAGCCCCAGCATTTT
CDR3: CASSAYQGAGQPQHF
J: TRBJ1-5
D: TRBD1
V: TRBV2
size: .

DNA: TGTGCCAGCAGCTTGGATGGAGGGAACTATGGCTACACCTTC
CDR3: CASSLDGGNYGYTF
J: TRBJ1-2
D: .
V: TRBV5-5
size: .

DNA: TGCAGCGTTGGCACCGGGACAGGATCCTACGAGCAGTACTTC
CDR3: CSVGTGTGSYEQYF
J: TRBJ2-7
D: TRBD1
V: TRBV29-1
size: .

DNA: TGTGCCATCCGGGGGGGCGATGGACAAGAGACCCAGTACTTC
CDR3: CAIRGGDGQETQYF
J: TRBJ2-5
D: TRBD2
V: TRBV2
size: .

DNA: TGTGCCAGTAGGGACAGGGAGGTATGGGGTCAGCCCCAGCATTTT
CDR3: CASRDREVWGQPQHF
J: TRBJ1-5
D: TRBD1
V: TRBV19
size: .

DNA: TGTGCCAGCAGCTTAGGGTTTCAGGGCAGCTATGGCTACACCTTC
CDR3: CASSLGFQGSYGYTF
J: TRBJ1-2
D: .
V: TRBV11-2
size: .

DNA: TGTGCCAGCAGCCCGCAGGGCTACAATGAGCAGTTCTTC
CDR3: CASSPQGYNEQFF
J: TRBJ2-1
D: .
V: TRBV5-4
size: .

DNA: TGTGCCAGCAGTCCAACAGGGGGCGAGGTTGAAGCTTTCTTT
CDR3: CASSPTGGEVEAFF
J: TRBJ1-1
D: TRBD1
V: TRBV27
size: .

DNA: TGTGCCAGCAGCTCCAGGATGAACACTGAAGCTTTCTTT
CDR3: CASSSRMNTEAFF
J: TRBJ1-1
D: .
V: TRBV5-6
size: .

DNA: TGTGCCAGCAGCTTGCTAGCGGGGGCTTCCTCCTACGAGCAGTACTTC
CDR3: CASSLLAGASSYEQYF
J: TRBJ2-7
D: TRBD2
V: TRBV11-2
size: .

DNA: TGTGCCAGCAGTGGACTAGCGGGGTCAGATACGCAGTATTTT
CDR3: CASSGLAGSDTQYF
J: TRBJ2-3
D: TRBD2
V: TRBV6-2/TRBV6-3
size: .